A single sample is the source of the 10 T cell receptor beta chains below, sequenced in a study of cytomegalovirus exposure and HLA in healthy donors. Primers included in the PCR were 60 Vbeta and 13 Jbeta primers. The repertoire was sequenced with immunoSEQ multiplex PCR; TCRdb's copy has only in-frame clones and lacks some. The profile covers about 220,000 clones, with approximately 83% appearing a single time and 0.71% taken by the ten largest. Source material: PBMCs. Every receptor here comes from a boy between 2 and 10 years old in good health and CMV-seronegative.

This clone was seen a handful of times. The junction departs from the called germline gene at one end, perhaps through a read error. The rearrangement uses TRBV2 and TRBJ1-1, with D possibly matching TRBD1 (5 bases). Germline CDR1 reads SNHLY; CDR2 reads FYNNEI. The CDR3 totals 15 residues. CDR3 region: CASSEQPGVKTEAFF. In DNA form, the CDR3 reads TGTGCCAGCAGTGAACAACCGGGGGTGAAGACTGAAGCTTTCTTT.

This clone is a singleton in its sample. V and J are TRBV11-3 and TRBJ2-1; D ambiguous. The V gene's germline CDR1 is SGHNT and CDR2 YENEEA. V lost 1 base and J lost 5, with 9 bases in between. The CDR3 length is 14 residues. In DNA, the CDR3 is TGTGCCAGCAGCTTAGCCGACTCTCACAATGAGCAGTTCTTC. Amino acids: CASSLADSHNEQFF.

CDR3 region: CASSLPSGYEQYF. The CDR3 bases are TGCGCCAGCAGCCTTCCTAGCGGCTACGAGCAGTACTTC. V is TRBV4-1 and J is TRBJ2-7; 7 bases fit TRBD2. With 4 bases clipped from V and 3 bases from J, the junction kept 3 bases outside the gene matches. The CDR3 totals 13 residues. Per the germline V gene, CDR1 is MGHRA and CDR2 is YSYEKL.

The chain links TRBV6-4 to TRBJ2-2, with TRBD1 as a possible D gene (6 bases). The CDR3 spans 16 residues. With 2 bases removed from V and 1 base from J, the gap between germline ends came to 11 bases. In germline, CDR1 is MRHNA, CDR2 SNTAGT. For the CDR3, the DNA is TGTGCCAGCAGTGACCAGGGGACCGAGAACACCGGGGAGCTGTTTTTT. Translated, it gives CASSDQGTENTGELFF.

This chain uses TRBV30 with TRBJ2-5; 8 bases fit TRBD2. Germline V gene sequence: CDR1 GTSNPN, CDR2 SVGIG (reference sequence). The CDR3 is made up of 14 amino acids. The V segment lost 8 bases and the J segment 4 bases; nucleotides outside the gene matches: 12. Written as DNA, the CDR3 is TGTGCCAAGGGGGAGCGGGAGTCGGGAGAGACCCAGTACTTC. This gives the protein CAKGERESGETQYF.

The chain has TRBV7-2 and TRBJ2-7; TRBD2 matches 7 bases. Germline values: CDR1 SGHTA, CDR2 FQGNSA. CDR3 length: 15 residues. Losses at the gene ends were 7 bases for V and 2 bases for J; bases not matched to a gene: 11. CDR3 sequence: CASTSPRGVAYEQYF. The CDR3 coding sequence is TGTGCCAGCACCTCCCCCCGGGGGGTCGCCTACGAGCAGTACTTC.

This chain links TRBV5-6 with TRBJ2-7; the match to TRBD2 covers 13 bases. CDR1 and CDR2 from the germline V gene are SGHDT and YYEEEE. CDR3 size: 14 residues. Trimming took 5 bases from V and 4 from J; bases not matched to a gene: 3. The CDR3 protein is CASSWGLAGYEQYF. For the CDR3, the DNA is TGTGCCAGCAGTTGGGGACTAGCGGGGTACGAGCAGTACTTC.

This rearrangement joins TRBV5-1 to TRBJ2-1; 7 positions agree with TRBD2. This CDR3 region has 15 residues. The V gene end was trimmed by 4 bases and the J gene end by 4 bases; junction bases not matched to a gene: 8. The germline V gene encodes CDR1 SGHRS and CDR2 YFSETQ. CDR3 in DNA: TGCGCCAGCAGCCCGGGGACTACTTGGTACAATGAGCAGTTCTTC. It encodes CASSPGTTWYNEQFF.

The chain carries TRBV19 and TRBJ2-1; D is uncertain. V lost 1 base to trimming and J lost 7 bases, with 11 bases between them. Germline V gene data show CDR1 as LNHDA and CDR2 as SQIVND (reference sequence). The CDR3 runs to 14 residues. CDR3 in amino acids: CASSIGNFGNEQFF. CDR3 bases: TGTGCCAGTAGTATAGGGAATTTCGGGAATGAGCAGTTCTTC.

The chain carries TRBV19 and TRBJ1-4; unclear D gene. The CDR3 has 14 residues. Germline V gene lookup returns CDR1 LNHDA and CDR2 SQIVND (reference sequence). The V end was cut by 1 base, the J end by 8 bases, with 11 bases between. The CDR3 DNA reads TGTGCCAGTAGTATAGCGGGGTATAGCGAAAAACTGTTTTTT. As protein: CASSIAGYSEKLFF.